This is a list of T cell receptor beta chains from one sample in a study of T cells in localized non-small cell lung cancer. Sequenced by immunoSEQ multiplex PCR; TCRdb stores in-frame clones only, minus some. The sample holds approximately 31,000 clones, nearly 80% seen once. The specimen comprised peripheral blood, sampled before any cancer treatment. Receptors were obtained from a male donor aged 60 or over with stage II squamous cell lung carcinoma. Both conserved end residues are part of each CDR3. Each record gives: J gene, D gene, clone size, V gene, CDR3 protein, CDR3 DNA. A D gene is named only where the DNA matches it firmly. Size is omitted from some rows. Given values are once, few, many or a class for expanded clones.

>TRBJ2-3|TRBD1|-|TRBV7-3
CASSPLGQVTDTQYF
TGTGCCAGCAGCCCATTGGGACAGGTGACAGATACGCAGTATTTT
>TRBJ1-1|-|-|TRBV2
CASRAANTEAFF
TGTGCCAGCAGGGCGGCGAACACTGAAGCTTTCTTT
>TRBJ2-3|-|-|TRBV6-4
CASSALHSTDTQYF
TGTGCCAGCAGTGCCCTCCACAGCACAGATACGCAGTATTTT
>TRBJ2-5|-|-|TRBV4-1
CASSLFSRGETQYF
TGCGCCAGCAGCCTATTTTCACGTGGAGAGACCCAGTACTTC
>TRBJ1-4|-|few|TRBV27
CASSFGRRFAEKLFF
TGTGCCAGCAGTTTCGGCCGGAGGTTCGCGGAAAAACTGTTTTTT
>TRBJ1-5|-|-|TRBV2
CASSEERGDRNQPQHF
TGTGCCAGCAGTGAAGAGCGGGGAGACCGCAATCAGCCCCAGCATTTT
>TRBJ1-4|-|-|TRBV30
CAWSVRTASNEKLFF
TGTGCCTGGAGTGTAAGGACCGCGAGTAATGAAAAACTGTTTTTT
>TRBJ2-3|-|-|TRBV2
CASMRGADNTDTQYF
TGTGCCAGCATGAGGGGGGCCGATAACACAGATACGCAGTATTTT
>TRBJ1-4|-|-|TRBV7-2
CASSLRTAFATNEKLFF
TGTGCCAGCAGCTTAAGGACAGCCTTTGCAACTAATGAAAAACTGTTTTTT
>TRBJ2-1|-|-|TRBV5-4
CASSSPEGLMNEQFF
TGTGCCAGCAGCTCCCCGGAGGGCCTGATGAATGAGCAGTTCTTC
>TRBJ2-5|-|-|TRBV19
CASSITVLGQETQYF
TGTGCCAGTAGTATCACCGTTTTAGGTCAAGAGACCCAGTACTTC
>TRBJ2-7|TRBD2|-|TRBV7-2
CASSLEAGVGEQYF
TGTGCCAGCAGCTTAGAAGCGGGAGTCGGTGAGCAGTACTTC
>TRBJ2-4|TRBD2|-|TRBV5-4
CASSLESGRGAKNIQYF
TGTGCCAGCAGCTTGGAGAGCGGGAGGGGAGCCAAAAACATTCAGTACTTC
>TRBJ1-1|TRBD1|-|TRBV5-6
CASGPQGGTEAFF
TGTGCCAGCGGACCACAGGGGGGGACTGAAGCTTTCTTT
>TRBJ2-7|-|-|TRBV18
CASSSTEYEQYF
TGTGCCAGCTCGTCGACGGAGTACGAGCAGTACTTC
>TRBJ1-2|-|-|TRBV7-9
CASAGGQGARYTF
TGTGCCAGCGCCGGGGGGCAGGGCGCCCGCTACACCTTC
>TRBJ2-7|TRBD1|-|TRBV11-2
CASSLEGTASSYEQYF
TGTGCCAGCAGCTTAGAAGGGACAGCAAGCTCCTACGAGCAGTACTTC
>TRBJ2-2|-|-|TRBV18
CASSPLLGIDTGELFF
TGTGCCAGCTCACCTTTGCTAGGGATTGACACCGGGGAGCTGTTTTTT
>TRBJ1-2|TRBD1|-|TRBV6-1
CASSGQGGAVGYTF
TGTGCCAGCAGTGGGCAGGGGGGCGCGGTTGGCTACACCTTC
>TRBJ1-1|-|-|TRBV4-2
CASSQLPLMNTEAFF
TGTGCCAGCAGCCAACTTCCTCTAATGAACACTGAAGCTTTCTTT
>TRBJ2-2|-|-|TRBV19
CASSIESGGMNTGELFF
TGTGCCAGTAGTATAGAGTCTGGTGGGATGAACACCGGGGAGCTGTTTTTT
>TRBJ2-7|TRBD2|-|TRBV12-5
CASGYGGKGYEQYF
TGTGCTAGTGGGTACGGGGGGAAAGGCTACGAGCAGTACTTC
>TRBJ1-5|-|few|TRBV10-1
CASSEPNQYWWSNQPQHF
TGCGCCAGCAGTGAGCCGAACCAGTACTGGTGGAGCAATCAGCCCCAGCATTTT
>TRBJ1-1|-|-|TRBV5-1
CASSLSPGEGNTEAFF
TGCGCCAGCAGCTTGTCCCCTGGGGAGGGGAACACTGAAGCTTTCTTT
>TRBJ1-2|TRBD1|-|TRBV7-2
CASSSWDRGAYGYTF
TGTGCCAGCAGCTCTTGGGACAGGGGGGCCTATGGCTACACCTTC
>TRBJ2-1|TRBD2|once|TRBV5-6
CASSLGGGSNEQFF
TGTGCCAGCAGCTTGGGTGGCGGGAGCAATGAGCAGTTCTTC
>TRBJ2-2|-|-|TRBV6-4
CASSDSEGAGELFF
TGTGCCAGCAGTGACTCAGAGGGGGCCGGGGAGCTGTTTTTT
>TRBJ2-5|TRBD2|-|TRBV5-1
CASSLSTSGVGETQYF
TGCGCCAGCAGCTTGAGCACTAGCGGGGTTGGAGAGACCCAGTACTTC
>TRBJ2-7|-|few|TRBV18
CASSPPGGGAYEQYF
TGTGCCAGCTCACCTCCCGGGGGCGGAGCCTACGAGCAGTACTTC
>TRBJ2-1|TRBD2|once|TRBV27
CASSTTSGSPLGRNEQFF
TGTGCCAGCAGTACGACTAGCGGGAGTCCCTTAGGAAGGAATGAGCAGTTCTTC
>TRBJ1-4|-|-|TRBV28
CASSNEKLFF
TGTGCCAGCTCTAATGAAAAACTGTTTTTT
>TRBJ2-1|TRBD2|-|TRBV19
CASRRGRLAGASNNEQFF
TGTGCCAGTAGGAGGGGTAGGCTAGCGGGAGCGTCCAACAATGAGCAGTTCTTC